The entry below describes one T cell receptor (beta chain). This clonotype was seen ten or more times. The antigen it binds to is not known. No base qualities exist here, and no much larger clone lies one base off it. Via the germline V gene (reference sequence), CDR1 is LGHDT and CDR2 YNNKEL. Reading from cysteine to phenylalanine, the CDR3 counts 17 amino acids. The sequence is cut down to CDR3 DNA, 51 bases in frame from base 1. Between the V and J ends, shortened by 5 bases and 4 bases respectively, the junction contains 23 bases. The sample's time point label, in plain terms: pre-pandemic baseline sample and day 111 after first positive SARS-CoV-2 test. Sequencing instrument: Illumina MiSeq. Profiling of the peripheral T cell repertoire targeted human TCRbeta genes. Per the authors' processing: Beta-binomial modelling was used to test for differences in clonotype abundance while accounting for variability over time. Expanded clonotypes were checked against the ImmuneCODE reference database of SARS-CoV-2-associated TCRs and mapped to regions of the viral genome. Additional repertoire analyses examined TRBV gene usage, CDR3 length, CDR3 amino acid overlap between time points, distributions of clonotype abundance, and Jaccard similarity. TCRdb reprocessed the public reads (quality trimming at Q25 with fastp, clone calling with MiXCR) and kept in-frame beta chains. Rows matching on CDR3 protein sequence are summarized as one entry with the most common DNA and genes. These V and J calls derive from TCRdb rather than the authors' analysis. For this sample the table gives 200,000 to 300,000 distinct CDR3 sequences, of which more than 25% were detected only once. In total, the top ten clones hold about 7% of the sample.

This record comes from a study of kidney transplant recipient with SARS-CoV-2 infection (dated by TCRdb to the early 2020s). The chain is assembled from TRBV3-1 and TRBJ1-1; the D gene assignment is ambiguous. The material sequenced was a blood sample, taken at baseline and on day 111 from a kidney transplant recipient. The clonotype originates from a male patient between 25 and 39 years old who had COVID-19 and was a kidney transplant recipient. Following transplantation, part of the T cell population may be supplied by the graft donor rather than the patient. The nucleotide sequence reads TGTGCCAGCAGCACTGTCTCTCCCATTTCAATTCGCACTGAAGCTTTCTTT. Translated, this is CASSTVSPISIRTEAFF.